Listed below are T cell receptor beta chains from one sample, sequenced in a study of beta chain features in type 1 diabetes. TCRdb keeps only in-frame clones here, not all; method: immunoSEQ multiplex PCR. The table has hundreds of thousands of clones, 10% to 15% seen once. Sequencing was done on a sample of naive CD4+ T cells from blood. These receptor sequences come from a man younger than 30 in good health. CDR3s include the opening cysteine and the closing phenylalanine or tryptophan. Each record gives: D gene, V gene, clone size, CDR3 length, J gene, CDR3 DNA, CDR3 protein. The D gene is left open where the match is weak. Clone sizes are given selectively: once, few, many, or a class where the clone is expanded.

TRBD1,TRBV29-1,NA,15,TRBJ1-2,TGCAGCGTTGTCTCTTCGGTGGCACAGGGGAATGGCTACACCTTC,CSVVSSVAQGNGYTF
TRBD1,TRBV30,few,14,TRBJ2-1,TGTGCCTGGACCGGGACAGGGACGAGGAATGAGCAGTTCTTC,CAWTGTGTRNEQFF
TRBD1,TRBV29-1,few,14,TRBJ2-1,TGCAGCGCCCCTACAGGGGATGACTACAATGAGCAGTTCTTC,CSAPTGDDYNEQFF
NA,TRBV28,few,16,TRBJ2-1,TGTGCCAGCAGGCCCTGGGGAGGACCCTCCTACAATGAGCAGTTCTTC,CASRPWGGPSYNEQFF
NA,TRBV6-5,NA,13,TRBJ1-1,TGTGCCAGCAGTGCCCCAGGGAACACTGAAGCTTTCTTT,CASSAPGNTEAFF
TRBD2,TRBV5-1,NA,16,TRBJ2-1,TGCGCCAGCAGCCCCGGTGGGACTAGCGGGAGTAATGAGCAGTTCTTC,CASSPGGTSGSNEQFF
NA,TRBV5-1,few,11,TRBJ2-7,TGCGCCAGCAGTTCCAACTACGAGCAGTACTTC,CASSSNYEQYF
TRBD1,TRBV29-1,few,14,TRBJ1-1,TGCAGCGTCCGACAGGGTACCTTGAACACTGAAGCTTTCTTT,CSVRQGTLNTEAFF
NA,TRBV6-1,few,12,TRBJ1-5,TGTGCCAGCAGTGAATATGAGGGGCCCCAGCATTTT,CASSEYEGPQHF
TRBD1,TRBV7-2,NA,16,TRBJ2-7,TGTGCCAGCAGCCCCGAAGTCCGGGACAGGGCTTACGAGCAGTACTTC,CASSPEVRDRAYEQYF
NA,TRBV30,few,12,TRBJ2-1,TGTGCCTGGAGTTCAGAAGGGGATGAGCAGTTCTTC,CAWSSEGDEQFF
TRBD2,TRBV19,NA,16,TRBJ2-7,TGTGCCAGTAGTATAAGGCGACTAGCGGGGACCTACGAGCAGTACTTC,CASSIRRLAGTYEQYF
NA,TRBV7-2,few,14,TRBJ2-3,TGTGCCAGCAGCTTTCCTACAGGCACAGATACGCAGTATTTT,CASSFPTGTDTQYF
NA,TRBV28,NA,15,TRBJ2-6,TGTGCCAGCATACCGGGGTCCTCTGGGGCCAACGTCCTGACTTTC,CASIPGSSGANVLTF
NA,TRBV19,few,13,TRBJ2-5,TGTGCCAGTAGTACAGCCAGGGTAGAGACCCAGTACTTC,CASSTARVETQYF
NA,TRBV30,NA,13,TRBJ2-2,TGTGCCTGGAGAGGACCGGGGTCCGGGGAGCTGTTTTTT,CAWRGPGSGELFF
NA,TRBV14,few,12,TRBJ1-1,TGTGCCAGCAGCCAAGCCGGGGGGTCGGCTTTCTTT,CASSQAGGSAFF
NA,TRBV4-1,NA,17,TRBJ2-4,TGCGCCAGCAGCCACCTGACACAGTCCTTAGCCAAAAACATTCAGTACTTC,CASSHLTQSLAKNIQYF
NA,TRBV5-4,NA,14,TRBJ2-7,TGTGCCAGCAGTTTCCTCCAGGGGGGCTACGAGCAGTACTTC,CASSFLQGGYEQYF
TRBD1,TRBV7-9,few,15,TRBJ2-1,TGTGCCAGCAGCTTCACCAGGGGGCTATCGAATGAGCAGTTCTTC,CASSFTRGLSNEQFF
NA,TRBV30,few,18,TRBJ2-3,TGTGCCTGGGATCAAGAAACGTGGCAGGGAGGACGCACAGATACGCAGTATTTT,CAWDQETWQGGRTDTQYF
NA,TRBV14,few,13,TRBJ2-3,TGTGCCAGCAGCCAAGACTTGACAGATACGCAGTATTTT,CASSQDLTDTQYF
NA,TRBV27,few,13,TRBJ2-7,TGTGCCAGCAGTTTATATCTCTCCTACGAGCAGTACTTC,CASSLYLSYEQYF
NA,TRBV18,few,14,TRBJ2-5,TGTGCCAGCTCACCAACAACCCTCCAAGAGACCCAGTACTTC,CASSPTTLQETQYF
NA,TRBV7-3,NA,15,TRBJ2-1,TGTGCCAGCAGCCCCCCGGGAAGCTCCTACAATGAGCAGTTCTTC,CASSPPGSSYNEQFF
NA,TRBV5-1,few,13,TRBJ2-1,TGCGCCAGCAGCTTTCGGGTTGCCAATGAGCAGTTCTTC,CASSFRVANEQFF
TRBD1,TRBV29-1,NA,13,TRBJ2-7,TGCAGCGTTTGGGACAGGGCGACGGCCGAGCAGTACTTC,CSVWDRATAEQYF
NA,TRBV6-1,NA,16,TRBJ1-2,TGTGCCATCAGTGGGGGCCAGGGGAACTTTAACTATGGCTACACCTTC,CAISGGQGNFNYGYTF
NA,TRBV28,few,13,TRBJ2-1,TGTGCCAGCAGACAGGCCCCATCCTATGAGCAGTTCTTC,CASRQAPSYEQFF
TRBD1,TRBV25-1,NA,14,TRBJ1-2,TGTGCCAGCAGTGAGGAGAGGACAGGGGGAGGCTACACCTTC,CASSEERTGGGYTF
TRBD1,TRBV19,NA,14,TRBJ1-5,TGTGCCAGTAGTACCACAGGGGGCCAGCAGCCCCAGCATTTT,CASSTTGGQQPQHF